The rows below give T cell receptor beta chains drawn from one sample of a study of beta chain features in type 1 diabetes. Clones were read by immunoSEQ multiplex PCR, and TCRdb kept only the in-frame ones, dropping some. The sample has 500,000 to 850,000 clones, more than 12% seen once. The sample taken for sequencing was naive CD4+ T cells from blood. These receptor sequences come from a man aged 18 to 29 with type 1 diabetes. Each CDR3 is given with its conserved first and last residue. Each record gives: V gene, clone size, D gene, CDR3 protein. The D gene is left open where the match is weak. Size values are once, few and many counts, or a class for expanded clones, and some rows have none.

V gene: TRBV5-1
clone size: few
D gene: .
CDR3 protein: CASSLVGRGETQYF

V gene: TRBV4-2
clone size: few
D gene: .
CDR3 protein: CASSRTGDTEAFF

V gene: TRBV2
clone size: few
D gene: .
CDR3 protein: CASSLYNEQFF

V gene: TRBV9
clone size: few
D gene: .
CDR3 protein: CASDRGLAYNEQFF

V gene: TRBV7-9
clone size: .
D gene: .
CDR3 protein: CASSITLVGNEKLFF

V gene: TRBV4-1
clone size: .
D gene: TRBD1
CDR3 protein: CASSQLLGQGGQQETQYF

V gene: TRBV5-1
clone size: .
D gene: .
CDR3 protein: CASRYTGGPLGDTQYF

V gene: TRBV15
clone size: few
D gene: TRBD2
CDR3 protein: CATSRAGLAGVADTQYF

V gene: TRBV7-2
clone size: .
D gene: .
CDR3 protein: CASSPNGGTPETQYF

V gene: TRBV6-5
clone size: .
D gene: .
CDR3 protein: CASSLTGTETYNEQFF

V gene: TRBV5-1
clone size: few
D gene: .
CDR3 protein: CASSWQGRRNEQFF

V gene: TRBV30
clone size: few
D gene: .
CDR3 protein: CAWSVLILETQYF

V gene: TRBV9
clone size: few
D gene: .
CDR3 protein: CASSGNNSPLHF

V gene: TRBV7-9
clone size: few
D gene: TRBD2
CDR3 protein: CASSLTSGQETQYF

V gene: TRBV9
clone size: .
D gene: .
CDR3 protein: CASSLDTNIQYF

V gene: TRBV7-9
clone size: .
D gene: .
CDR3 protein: CASSSRGSAFNEQFF

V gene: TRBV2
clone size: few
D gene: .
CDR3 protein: CASSPDPGVIVEQYF

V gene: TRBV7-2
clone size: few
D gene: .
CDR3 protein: CASSLSGGLAKNIQYF

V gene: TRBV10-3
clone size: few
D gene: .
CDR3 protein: CAISVENEQFF

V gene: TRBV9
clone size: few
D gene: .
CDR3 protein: CASSVGVTGAINEQFF

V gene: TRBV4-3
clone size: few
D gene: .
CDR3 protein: CANYPGRIQETQYF

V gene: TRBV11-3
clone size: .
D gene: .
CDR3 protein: CASSLGFAGELFF

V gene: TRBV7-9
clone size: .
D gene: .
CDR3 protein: CASTPGADTQYF

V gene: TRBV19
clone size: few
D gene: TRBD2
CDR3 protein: CASRTSGNTDTQYF

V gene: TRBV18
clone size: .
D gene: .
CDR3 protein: CASSVSESYEQYF

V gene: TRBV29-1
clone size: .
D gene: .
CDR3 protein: CSAGGGMHRNTEAFF

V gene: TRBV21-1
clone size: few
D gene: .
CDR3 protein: CASSKGGAGQPLANYGYTF

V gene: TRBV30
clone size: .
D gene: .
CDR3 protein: CACEGTVAIEKLFF

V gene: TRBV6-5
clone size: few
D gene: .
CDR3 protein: CASRLGLKRGELFF

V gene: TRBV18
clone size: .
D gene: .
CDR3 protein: CASSPRQETQYF

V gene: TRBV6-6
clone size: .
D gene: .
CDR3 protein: CATLQDSYNEQFF

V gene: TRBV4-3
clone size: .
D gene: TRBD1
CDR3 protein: CASSQAGTANYGYTF

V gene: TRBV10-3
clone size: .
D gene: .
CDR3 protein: CAISSSHGNPEGNEQFF

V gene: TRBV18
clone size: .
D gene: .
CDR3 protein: CASSPRDGANVLTF

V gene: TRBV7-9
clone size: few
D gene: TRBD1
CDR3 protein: CASSLGGQGEKLFF

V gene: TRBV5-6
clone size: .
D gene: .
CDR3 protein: CASSPDQSSTGELFF

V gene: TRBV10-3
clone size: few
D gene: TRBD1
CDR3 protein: CATQPGQGSTGELFF

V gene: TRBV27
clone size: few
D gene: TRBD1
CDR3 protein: CASRGQGLVGRGYTF

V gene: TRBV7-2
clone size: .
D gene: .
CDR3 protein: CASSLAQDSGYTF

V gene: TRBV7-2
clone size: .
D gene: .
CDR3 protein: CASSLGSANYGYTF